The 22 T cell receptor beta chains presented below share a single source sample, sequenced in a study of T cell changes during pregnancy in multiple sclerosis. TCRdb's table, derived via immunoSEQ multiplex PCR, lists solely in-frame clones and lacks some. The repertoire holds fewer than 90,000 clones, with 94% as singletons. The material sequenced was peripheral blood, taken in the third trimester of pregnancy. The receptors come from a female donor with multiple sclerosis, enrolled in a pregnancy study.

As regards this clone: Compared with germline, one end of the junction differs, possibly owing to a read error. The rearrangement joins TRBV4-1 to TRBJ1-1, with 10 bases fitting TRBD1. The CDR3 has 12 residues. Looked up from germline, CDR1 is MGHRA and CDR2 is YSYEKL. The CDR3 reads CASSRDRGGYVF. The CDR3, as DNA: TGCGCCAGCAGCCGGGACAGGGGCGGCTATGTGTTT.

V is TRBV7-2 and J is TRBJ1-1, with D possibly matching TRBD1 (6 bases). The CDR3 is made up of 15 amino acids. CDR1 and CDR2 from the germline V gene are SGHTA and FQGNSA. V lost 5 bases and J lost 4, with 17 bases in between. DNA for the CDR3: TGTGCCAGCAGCCTTACCTTAACAGGGCCCACTGAAGCTTTCTTT. It translates to CASSLTLTGPTEAFF.

The V call is TRBV2, the J call TRBJ2-5; a possible D gene is TRBD2 (5 bases). V lost 6 bases and J 4 bases, leaving 9 bases between the germline ends. The germline V gene has CDR1 SNHLY and CDR2 FYNNEI. The CDR3 has 12 amino acids. The CDR3 sequence: CASSGVGETQYF. The CDR3 bases are TGTGCCAGCAGCGGGGTAGGAGAGACCCAGTACTTC.

V and J are TRBV19 and TRBJ2-1; D is possibly TRBD1 (6 bases). Trimming removed 1 base from V and 0 bases from J, with 13 bases in between. Germline V gene data show CDR1 as LNHDA and CDR2 as SQIVND (reference sequence). CDR3 length: 17 residues. Here the CDR3 DNA reads TGTGCCAGTAGTATAGGGGCAGGGGATAGCTCCTACAATGAGCAGTTCTTC. Amino acid sequence: CASSIGAGDSSYNEQFF.

The chain has TRBV30 and TRBJ2-1; TRBD2 matches at 15 bases. The germline CDR1 and CDR2 sequences are GTSNPN and SVGIG (reference sequence). The CDR3 spans 14 residues. Trimming removed 5 bases from V and 10 bases from J; junction bases left unmatched: 6. CDR3 DNA: TGTGCCTGGGCGTACGGGACTAGCGGGGGGGAGCAGTTCTTC. It yields the protein CAWAYGTSGGEQFF.

The CDR3 nucleotides are TGTGCCAGCAGTAACAGGGGTACTACCGGGGAGCTGTTTTTT. Translated: CASSNRGTTGELFF. The chain is built from TRBV6-1 and TRBJ2-2, with 7 bases fitting TRBD1. Germline CDR1 and CDR2: MNHNS and SASEGT. Trimming at V came to 5 bases and at J to 5 bases, leaving 5 bases not matched to a gene. This CDR3 spans 14 amino acids.

This chain connects TRBV11-2 to TRBJ1-1; D is ambiguous. V lost 7 bases, J lost 1 base, and 10 bases lay in between. This CDR3 contains 13 residues. The V gene's germline CDR1 is SGHAT and CDR2 FQNNGV. CDR3 nucleotide sequence: TGTGCCAGCAACTGGGCAGCGAACACTGAAGCTTTCTTT. It translates to CASNWAANTEAFF.

This chain joins TRBV2 and TRBJ1-2, with TRBD1 identical over 8 bases. CDR1 SNHLY and CDR2 FYNNEI come from the germline V gene. The CDR3 loop spans 13 amino acids. J was trimmed by 4 bases and V by 3 bases; bases with no gene match: 1. CDR3 protein: CASSEGTGYGYTF. The CDR3 DNA follows: TGTGCCAGCAGTGAGGGGACAGGCTATGGCTACACCTTC.

In nucleotides, the CDR3 is TGTGCCAGCAGTACAGGGGCCTACGAGCAGTACTTC. Translation gives CASSTGAYEQYF. V usage is TRBV6-6 and J usage is TRBJ2-7, with 7 bases fitting TRBD1. The V and J ends lost 5 bases and 2 bases, in that order; junction bases with no gene match: 0. CDR1 and CDR2 from the germline V gene are MNHNY and SVGAGI (reference sequence). The CDR3 contains 12 residues.

V and J are TRBV28 and TRBJ2-3; 12 bases match TRBD2. This CDR3 has 15 residues. V shed 6 bases and J 3 bases; nucleotides not matched to a gene: 4. The V gene's germline CDR1 is MDHEN and CDR2 SYDVKM. This chain's CDR3 is CASRTGLAGTDTQYF. The DNA for the CDR3 is TGTGCCAGCAGAACGGGACTAGCGGGTACAGATACGCAGTATTTT.

The rearrangement links TRBV30 to TRBJ2-1; maybe TRBD2 (5 bases). With 0 bases removed from V and 7 bases from J, the gap between germline ends came to 13 bases. In germline, CDR1 is GTSNPN, CDR2 SVGIG (reference sequence). The CDR3 extends over 14 amino acids. CDR3: CAWSVGLLYNEQFF. CDR3 nucleotide sequence: TGTGCCTGGAGTGTCGGACTCCTATATAATGAGCAGTTCTTC. The full variable domain, in which reference TRBV30 and TRBJ2-1 provide the parts outside the CDR3, is SQTIHQWPATLVQPVGSPLSLECTVEGTSNPNLYWYRQAAGRGLQLLFYSVGIGQISSEVPQNLSASRPQDRQFILSSKKLLLSDSGFYLCAWSVGLLYNEQFFGPGTRLTVL.

V is TRBV9 and J is TRBJ2-1, with 10 bases aligning to TRBD1. The CDR3 consists of 18 residues. The J segment lost 4 bases and the V segment lost 2 bases, leaving 12 bases of the junction unmatched. Germline CDR1 is SGDLS and CDR2 is YYNGEE. CDR3 loop: CASSVDPSGTGVYNEQFF. CDR3 DNA: TGTGCCAGCAGCGTCGACCCGTCCGGGACAGGGGTTTACAATGAGCAGTTCTTC.

The V gene is TRBV7-2, the J gene TRBJ1-2, with 7 positions matching TRBD1. V gave up 6 bases and J gave up 8 bases; unmatched junction bases: 15. Looked up from germline, CDR1 is SGHTA and CDR2 is FQGNSA. This CDR3 comprises 15 residues. The DNA of the CDR3 is TGTGCCAGCAGTTCCACAAGGGGGCGCGAGGTGGGCTACACCTTC. Its translation: CASSSTRGREVGYTF.

The gene calls are TRBV7-6 and TRBJ2-1, with TRBD2 matching 8 bases. Germline lookup yields CDR1 SGHVS and CDR2 FNYEAQ. This CDR3 spans 14 amino acids. V shed 5 bases and J 3 bases; nucleotides not matched to a gene: 3. CDR3 amino acids: CASSPLADYNEQFF. The DNA for the CDR3 is TGTGCCAGCAGCCCACTAGCGGACTACAATGAGCAGTTCTTC.

The V and J genes are TRBV5-1 and TRBJ2-1; 12 bases agree with TRBD2. The CDR3 spans 17 residues. Trimming cost V 7 bases and J 0 bases; bases outside gene matches: 8. Per the germline V gene, CDR1 is SGHRS and CDR2 is YFSETQ. CDR3 residues: CASDPGLAGGSYNEQFF. CDR3 sequence (DNA): TGCGCCAGCGATCCGGGACTAGCGGGCGGCTCCTACAATGAGCAGTTCTTC.

The chain joins TRBV11-2 to TRBJ2-3; 9 bases fit TRBD2. The V segment lost 4 bases and the J segment 7 bases; nucleotides outside the gene matches: 6. CDR3 length equals 14 residues. Per the germline V gene, CDR1 is SGHAT and CDR2 is FQNNGV. The CDR3 coding sequence is TGTGCCAGCAGCTCAATTGGACTAGCGAATACGCAGTATTTT. Its translation: CASSSIGLANTQYF.

This sequence joins TRBV6-5 and TRBJ1-5, with TRBD1 matching 7 bases. Trimming cost V 0 bases and J 9 bases; bases outside gene matches: 8. Germline V CDR1 and CDR2: MNHEY, SVGAGI. CDR3 length: 15 residues. CDR3 nucleotide sequence: TGTGCCAGCAGTTACTCAGGGGGCGGGGCGGGGCCCCAGCATTTT. Translation gives CASSYSGGGAGPQHF.

This clone turned up a few times. This chain links TRBV12-5 with TRBJ1-2, with 8 bases matching TRBD1. Germline V gene sequence: CDR1 LGHNT, CDR2 FRNRAP. The V segment lost 5 bases and the J segment 6 bases; nucleotides outside the gene matches: 11. This CDR3 contains 15 residues. CDR3 amino acids: CASGTPTGVADGYTF. The DNA of the CDR3 is TGTGCTAGTGGTACCCCGACAGGGGTGGCGGATGGCTACACCTTC.

CDR3 DNA: TGTGCCAGCAGCTTGCCTGCGACAGGGGACTATGGCTACACCTTC. Its translation: CASSLPATGDYGYTF. This chain uses TRBV5-7 with TRBJ1-2; 8 nucleotides line up with TRBD1. TRBV5-7 is classed as an ORF, of uncertain function. After removal of 1 base from V and 3 bases from J, the junction contained 5 bases not matched to a gene. The CDR3 spans 15 residues.

V and J are TRBV19 and TRBJ2-2; 8 positions match TRBD2. CDR3 length equals 16 residues. Germline V gene sequence: CDR1 LNHDA, CDR2 SQIVND (reference sequence). V lost 3 bases and J lost 6; bases outside the gene matches: 9. The CDR3 region has the DNA TGTGCCAGTAGTATGCGGGGGGTTTTAGTGGCCGGGGAGCTGTTTTTT. This gives the protein CASSMRGVLVAGELFF.

The rearrangement joins TRBV7-3 to TRBJ2-1; a weak D match, TRBD1 (5 bases). The ends were cut back, 1 base at V and 10 bases at J, with 11 bases in the middle. The length of the CDR3 is 13 residues. From germline, CDR1 is SGHTA and CDR2 FQGTGA. The CDR3 region is CASSLRGDPEQFF. In DNA, the CDR3 is TGTGCCAGCAGCTTAAGGGGCGACCCCGAGCAGTTCTTC.

This clone appeared a few times. V and J are TRBV7-3 and TRBJ1-1; D may be TRBD1 (5 bases). V was pared by 5 bases and J by 4 bases, with 14 bases between. The V gene's germline CDR1 is SGHTA and CDR2 FQGTGA. The CDR3 runs 14 residues. CDR3 loop: CASSPSAGGTEAFF. CDR3 DNA: TGTGCCAGCAGCCCTTCAGCCGGGGGCACTGAAGCTTTCTTT.